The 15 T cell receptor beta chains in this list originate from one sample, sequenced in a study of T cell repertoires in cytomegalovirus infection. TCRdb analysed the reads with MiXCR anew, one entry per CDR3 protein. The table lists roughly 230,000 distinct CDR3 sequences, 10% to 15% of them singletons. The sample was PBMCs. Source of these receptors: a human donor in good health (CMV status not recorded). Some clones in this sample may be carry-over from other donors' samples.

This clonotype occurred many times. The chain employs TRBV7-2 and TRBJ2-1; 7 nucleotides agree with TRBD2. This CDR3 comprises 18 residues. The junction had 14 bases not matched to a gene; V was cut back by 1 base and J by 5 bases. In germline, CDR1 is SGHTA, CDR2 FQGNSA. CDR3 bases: TGTGCCAGCAGCTTAGGAGGCGGGAGAATAATCCGAAACAATGAGCAGTTCTTC. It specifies CASSLGGGRIIRNNEQFF.

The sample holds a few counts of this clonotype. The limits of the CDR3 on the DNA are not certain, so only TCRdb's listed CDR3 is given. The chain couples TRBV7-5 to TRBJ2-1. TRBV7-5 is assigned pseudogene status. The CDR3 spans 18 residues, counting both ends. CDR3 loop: CISVPEAKESNSYNEQFF.

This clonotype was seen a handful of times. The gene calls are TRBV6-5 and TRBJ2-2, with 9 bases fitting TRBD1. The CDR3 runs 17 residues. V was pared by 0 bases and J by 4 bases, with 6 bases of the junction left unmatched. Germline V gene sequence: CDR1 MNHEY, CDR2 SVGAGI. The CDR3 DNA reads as TGTGCCAGCAGTTACTCGCGGGGGACAGGGTCCACCGGGGAGCTGTTTTTT. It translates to CASSYSRGTGSTGELFF.

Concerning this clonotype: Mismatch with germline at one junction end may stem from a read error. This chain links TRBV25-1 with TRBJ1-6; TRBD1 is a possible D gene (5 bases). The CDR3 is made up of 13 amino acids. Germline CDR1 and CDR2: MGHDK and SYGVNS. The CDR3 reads CASSGQGESPLRF. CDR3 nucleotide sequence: TGTGCCAGCAGTGGGCAGGGCGAATCACCCCTCCGCTTT.

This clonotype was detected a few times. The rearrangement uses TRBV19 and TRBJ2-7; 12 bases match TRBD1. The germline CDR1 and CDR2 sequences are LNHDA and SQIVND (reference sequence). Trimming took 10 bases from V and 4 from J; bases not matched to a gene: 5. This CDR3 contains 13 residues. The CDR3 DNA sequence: TGTGCCACTGGGACAGGGGGCGAGTACGAGCAGTACTTC. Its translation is CATGTGGEYEQYF. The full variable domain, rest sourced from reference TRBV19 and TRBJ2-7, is DGGITQSPKYLFRKEGQNVTLSCEQNLNHDAMYWYRQDPGQGLRLIYYSQIVNDFQKGDIAEGYSVSREKKESFPLTVTSAQKNPTAFYLCATGTGGEYEQYFGPGTRLTVT.

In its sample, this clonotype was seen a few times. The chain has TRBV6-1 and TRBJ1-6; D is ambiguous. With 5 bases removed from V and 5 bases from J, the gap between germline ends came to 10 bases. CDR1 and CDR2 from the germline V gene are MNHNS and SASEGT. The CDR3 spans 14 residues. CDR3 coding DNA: TGTGCCAGCAGTATAACAGCCAATAATTCACCCCTCCACTTT. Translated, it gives CASSITANNSPLHF.

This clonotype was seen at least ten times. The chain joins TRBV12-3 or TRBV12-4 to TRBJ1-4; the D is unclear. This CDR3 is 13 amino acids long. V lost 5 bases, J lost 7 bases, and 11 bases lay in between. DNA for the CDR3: TGTGCCAGCAGTCCTTATTCGGGTGAAAAACTGTTTTTT. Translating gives CASSPYSGEKLFF.

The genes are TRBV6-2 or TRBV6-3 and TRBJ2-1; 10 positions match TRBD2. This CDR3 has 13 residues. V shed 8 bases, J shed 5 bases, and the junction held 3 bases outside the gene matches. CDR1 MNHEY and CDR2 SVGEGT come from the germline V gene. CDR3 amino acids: CASRTSGNNEQFF. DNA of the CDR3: TGTGCCAGCCGGACTAGCGGAAACAATGAGCAGTTCTTC.

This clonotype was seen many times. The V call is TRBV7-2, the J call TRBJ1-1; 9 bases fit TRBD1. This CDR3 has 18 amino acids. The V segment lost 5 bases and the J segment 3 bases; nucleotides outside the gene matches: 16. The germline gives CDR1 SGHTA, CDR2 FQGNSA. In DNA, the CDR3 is TGTGCCAGCAGCCCTAAGAGACCCGGGACAGGGTATGACACTGAAGCTTTCTTT. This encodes CASSPKRPGTGYDTEAFF.

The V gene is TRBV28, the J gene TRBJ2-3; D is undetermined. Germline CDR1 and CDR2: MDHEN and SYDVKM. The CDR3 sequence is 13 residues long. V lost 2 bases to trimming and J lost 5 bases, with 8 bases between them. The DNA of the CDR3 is TGTGCCAGCAGTTTAAACCGCGGAGATACGCAGTATTTT. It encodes CASSLNRGDTQYF.

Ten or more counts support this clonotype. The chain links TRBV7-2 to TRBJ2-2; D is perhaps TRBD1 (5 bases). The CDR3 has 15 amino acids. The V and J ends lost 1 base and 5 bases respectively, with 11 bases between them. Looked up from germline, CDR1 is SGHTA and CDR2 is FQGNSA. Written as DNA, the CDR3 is TGTGCCAGCAGCTTAGATTCAGGGCGAACCGGGGAGCTGTTTTTT. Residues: CASSLDSGRTGELFF.

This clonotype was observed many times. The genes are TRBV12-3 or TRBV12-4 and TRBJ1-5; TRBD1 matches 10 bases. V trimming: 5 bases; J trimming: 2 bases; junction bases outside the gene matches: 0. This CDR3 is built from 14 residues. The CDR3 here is CASSGQGGNQPQHF. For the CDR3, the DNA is TGTGCCAGCAGTGGACAGGGGGGCAATCAGCCCCAGCATTTT.

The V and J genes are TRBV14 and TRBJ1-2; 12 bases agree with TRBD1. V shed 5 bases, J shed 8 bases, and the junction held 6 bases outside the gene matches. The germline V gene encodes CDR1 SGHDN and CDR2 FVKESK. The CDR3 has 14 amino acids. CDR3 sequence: CASSEGTGGFGYTF. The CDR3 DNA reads TGTGCCAGCAGCGAAGGGACAGGGGGCTTCGGCTACACCTTC.

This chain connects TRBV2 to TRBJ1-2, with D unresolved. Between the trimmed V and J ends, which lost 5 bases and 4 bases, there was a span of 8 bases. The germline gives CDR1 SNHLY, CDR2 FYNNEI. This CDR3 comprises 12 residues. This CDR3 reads CASSREAYGYTF. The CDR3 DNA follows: TGTGCCAGCAGTAGGGAGGCCTATGGCTACACCTTC.

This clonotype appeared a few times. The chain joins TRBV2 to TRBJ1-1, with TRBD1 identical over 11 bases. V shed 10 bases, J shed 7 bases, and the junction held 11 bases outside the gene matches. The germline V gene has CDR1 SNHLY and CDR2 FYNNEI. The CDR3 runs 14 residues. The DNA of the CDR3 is TGTGCCATCATACTGGACAGGGGGCCTCGTGAAGCTTTCTTT. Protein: CAIILDRGPREAFF.